This T cell receptor (beta chain) originates from a study of STAT3 mutations in large granular lymphocyte leukemia. General observations from the study: At least one immunodominant TCR beta clonotype appeared in every T-cell large granular lymphocyte leukemia patient.

Per germline, CDR1 MNHEY and CDR2 SMNVEV (reference sequence). V lost 2 bases and J 0 bases, leaving 10 bases between the germline ends. The CDR3 consists of 15 residues. Assay used: immunoSEQ multiplex PCR; TCRdb lists only in-frame clones, some missing. The sample holds 6,500 to 9,500 clones, around 75% seen once. A word on this clone: Its antigen remains unidentified.

Sequenced: peripheral blood mononuclear cells. This receptor was taken from a woman in her thirties or forties with T-cell large granular lymphocyte leukemia. Some clones in this sample may be carry-over from other donors' samples. The genes are TRBV27 and TRBJ1-2; D is possibly TRBD1 (5 bases). CDR3 sequence (DNA): TGTGCCAGCAGTTTAGAGGGACTGGCTAACTATGGCTACACCTTC. It is translated as CASSLEGLANYGYTF.